This T cell receptor beta chain appears in the sequencing data of a study of blood T cell repertoires in COVID-19. Study-wide context: Specimens from acute and convalescent COVID-19 originated in the United States, Italy and Spain.

This CDR3 is 16 amino acids long. CDR1 and CDR2 (germline): SGHRS, YFSETQ. J lost 3 bases, V lost 7 bases, and 9 bases had no gene match. Study processing details: The authors estimated nucleated cell counts from reference gene primer amplification. Here immunoSEQ multiplex PCR was the method, and the copy in TCRdb shows in-frame clones only, minus some. That table supplies the V and J calls and clone size; D and trimming were determined from the DNA. The repertoire holds 95,000 to 100,000 clones, with 80% to 90% as singletons. The sequenced material came from peripheral blood. This TCR derives from a woman aged 25 to 39 with acute or convalescent COVID-19. This rearrangement joins TRBV5-1 to TRBJ1-6, with 8 bases aligning to TRBD1. The CDR3 sequence is CASRPGGTGYNSPLHF. CDR3 bases: TGCGCCAGCCGCCCTGGGGGGACAGGCTATAATTCACCCCTCCACTTT.